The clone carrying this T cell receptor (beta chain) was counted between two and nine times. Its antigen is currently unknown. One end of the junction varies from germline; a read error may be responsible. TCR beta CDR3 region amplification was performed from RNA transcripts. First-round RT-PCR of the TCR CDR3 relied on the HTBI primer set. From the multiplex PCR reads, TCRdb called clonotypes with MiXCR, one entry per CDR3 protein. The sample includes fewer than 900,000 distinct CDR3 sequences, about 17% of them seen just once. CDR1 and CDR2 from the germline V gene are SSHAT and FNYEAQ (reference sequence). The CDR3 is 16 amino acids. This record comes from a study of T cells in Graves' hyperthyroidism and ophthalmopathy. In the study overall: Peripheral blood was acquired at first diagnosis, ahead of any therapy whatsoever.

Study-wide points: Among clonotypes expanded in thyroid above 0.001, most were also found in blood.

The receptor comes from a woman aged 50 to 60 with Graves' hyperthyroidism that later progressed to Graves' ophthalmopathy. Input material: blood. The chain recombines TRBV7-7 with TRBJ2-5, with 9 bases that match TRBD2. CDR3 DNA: TGTGCTAGCAGCTTAGCGGGCAGCGGGGGGCCAGAGACCCAGTACTTC. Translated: CASSLAGSGGPETQYF.